What follows are 19 T cell receptor beta chains derived from one specimen sequenced in a study of blood T cell repertoires in COVID-19. Some clones are missing from TCRdb's copy, which holds only in-frame ones; the method was immunoSEQ multiplex PCR. Counted here are 75,000 or so clones, roughly 84% occurring once; the ten biggest clones make up around 3.4%. Sequences were obtained from peripheral blood. The receptor source for this set is a man in his fifties or sixties with acute or convalescent COVID-19.

The V call is TRBV4-1, the J call TRBJ2-7, with 12 bases identical to TRBD1. V dropped 0 bases and J dropped 12; count of bases not matched to a gene: 12. Germline V gives CDR1 MGHRA, CDR2 YSYEKL. This CDR3 contains 16 residues. CDR3: CASSQDPGQGALSRYF. CDR3 DNA sequence: TGCGCCAGCAGCCAAGACCCGGGACAGGGGGCGCTGAGTAGGTACTTC.

J is TRBJ1-6 and V is TRBV7-3, with unresolved D. Trimming cost V 3 bases and J 0 bases, with 15 bases left between them. Germline CDR1 and CDR2: SGHTA and FQGTGA. The CDR3 runs to 18 residues. CDR3 in amino acids: CASSFETHLASYNSPLHF. Written as DNA, the CDR3 is TGTGCCAGCAGCTTTGAGACTCATCTGGCCTCCTATAATTCACCCCTCCACTTT. The whole variable domain, remainder taken from reference TRBV7-3 and TRBJ1-6, is GAGVSQTPSNKVTEKGKYVELRCDPISGHTALYWYRQSLGQGPEFLIYFQGTGAADDSGLPNDRFFAVRPEGSVSTLKIQRTERGDSAVYLCASSFETHLASYNSPLHFGNGTRLTVT.

The chain recombines TRBV7-2 with TRBJ2-7, with D possibly matching TRBD2 (5 bases). The germline gives CDR1 SGHTA, CDR2 FQGNSA. The CDR3 spans 14 residues. V was cut by 1 base and J by 1 base, with 8 bases left in between. CDR3 loop: CASSLVAGSYEQYF. CDR3 nucleotides: TGTGCCAGCAGCTTAGTGGCGGGTTCCTACGAGCAGTACTTC. The entire variable domain, with the rest obtained from reference TRBV7-2 and TRBJ2-7, is as follows: GAGVSQSPSNKVTEKGKDVELRCDPISGHTALYWYRQSLGQGLEFLIYFQGNSAPDKSGLPSDRFSAERTGGSVSTLTIQRTQQEDSAVYLCASSLVAGSYEQYFGPGTRLTVT.

The rearrangement uses TRBV7-2 and TRBJ2-7; 8 bases are a match to TRBD1. With V trimmed by 0 bases and J by 3 bases, 7 bases remained unmatched. CDR3 length: 16 residues. Germline-derived CDR1 and CDR2 are SGHTA and FQGNSA. The CDR3 reads CASSLATGTGLYEQYF. CDR3 coding DNA: TGTGCCAGCAGCTTAGCAACCGGGACAGGTCTCTACGAGCAGTACTTC.

The chain combines TRBV3-1 (or the pseudogene TRBV3-2) with TRBJ1-4, with no clear D. CDR1 and CDR2 from the germline V gene are LGHDT and YNNKEL (reference sequence). This CDR3 is 14 amino acids long. V was cut by 1 base and J by 4 bases, with 7 bases left in between. The CDR3 sequence is CASSQGLVNEKLFF. CDR3 sequence (DNA): TGTGCCAGCAGCCAAGGACTGGTTAATGAAAAACTGTTTTTT.

The chain recombines TRBV6-2 or TRBV6-3 with TRBJ2-7; TRBD2 aligns across 7 bases. The CDR3 has 15 residues. Germline-derived CDR1 and CDR2 are MNHEY and SVGEGT. J lost 2 bases, V lost 2 bases, and 6 bases had no gene match. This chain's CDR3 is CASSYRLAVTYEQYF. CDR3 nucleotides: TGTGCCAGCAGTTACCGGCTAGCGGTGACCTACGAGCAGTACTTC.

The CDR3 loop is CASSPGVGRLNEQFF. The CDR3 nucleotides are TGTGCCAGCAGTCCCGGGGTCGGAAGGCTCAATGAGCAGTTCTTC. This rearrangement joins TRBV28 to TRBJ2-1; tentatively, D is TRBD2 (5 bases). Germline assignment: CDR1 MDHEN and CDR2 SYDVKM. The ends were cut back, 5 bases at V and 6 bases at J, with 17 bases in the middle. This CDR3 contains 15 residues.

The V gene is TRBV3-1 (or the pseudogene TRBV3-2), the J gene TRBJ2-4; D may be TRBD2 (5 bases). Trimming left V 1 base short and J 1 base short, with 8 bases between. The germline V gene has CDR1 LGHDT and CDR2 YNNKEL (reference sequence). This CDR3 spans 15 amino acids. The CDR3 region has the DNA TGTGCCAGCAGCCAAGTTGGGGAGGCCAAAAACATTCAGTACTTC. Translating it yields CASSQVGEAKNIQYF.

V gene TRBV7-9 combines with J gene TRBJ2-3; D possibly corresponds to TRBD2 (5 bases). This CDR3 region has 14 residues. Germline CDR1 reads SEHNR; CDR2 reads FQNEAQ (reference sequence). The germline V and J ends were trimmed by 1 base and 9 bases, with 14 bases remaining between them. Here the CDR3 DNA reads TGTGCCAGCAGCTTAGGGCGGGCTCCCGGCACGCAGTATTTT. This codes for CASSLGRAPGTQYF. The variable domain in full, with the rest retrieved from reference TRBV7-9 and TRBJ2-3, is DTGVSQNPRHKITKRGQNVTFRCDPISEHNRLYWYRQTLGQGPEFLTYFQNEAQLEKSRLLSDRFSAERPKGSFSTLEIQRTEQGDSAMYLCASSLGRAPGTQYFGPGTRLTVL.

This clone has only a few counts. This rearrangement joins TRBV7-2 to TRBJ1-5, with D possibly matching TRBD1 (5 bases). V lost 5 bases, J lost 6 bases, and 8 bases lay in between. This CDR3 spans 12 amino acids. Germline V lookup: CDR1 SGHTA, CDR2 FQGNSA. Here the CDR3 reads CASSPRGQPQHF. For the CDR3, the DNA is TGTGCCAGCAGCCCAAGGGGTCAGCCCCAGCATTTT.

The V and J genes are TRBV6-5 and TRBJ1-6; no firm D call. The CDR3 length is 12 residues. Trimming left V 5 bases short and J 6 bases short, with 5 bases between. Germline CDR1 reads MNHEY; CDR2 reads SVGAGI. The CDR3 bases are TGTGCCAGCAGTCAACTTAATTCACCCCTCCACTTT. Translating gives CASSQLNSPLHF.

CDR3 amino acids: CASSLGPTGETQYF. The CDR3 bases are TGTGCCAGCAGCTTAGGACCAACGGGGGAGACCCAGTACTTC. The chain links TRBV9 to TRBJ2-5; weak D call: TRBD2 (5 bases). The germline V and J ends were trimmed by 4 bases and 5 bases, with 15 bases remaining between them. The germline CDR1 and CDR2 sequences are SGDLS and YYNGEE. The CDR3 covers 14 residues.

The chain is built from TRBV6-5 and TRBJ2-1; 8 nucleotides align to TRBD2. Germline CDR1 and CDR2: MNHEY and SVGAGI. The CDR3 is 15 amino acids. V dropped 0 bases and J dropped 9; count of bases not matched to a gene: 7. The CDR3 nucleotides are TGTGCCAGCAGTTACTCCGGGACTAGGATTCTTGAGCAGTTCTTC. This translates into CASSYSGTRILEQFF.

The chain couples TRBV29-1 to TRBJ1-1, with D possibly being TRBD1 (6 bases). This CDR3 comprises 13 residues. Trimming left V 3 bases short and J 0 bases short, with 8 bases between. Germline values: CDR1 SQVTM, CDR2 ANQGSEA. CDR3 bases: TGCAGCGTTGACAGGGGCCTGAACACTGAAGCTTTCTTT. Translation gives CSVDRGLNTEAFF. The entire variable domain, with the rest obtained from reference TRBV29-1 and TRBJ1-1, is as follows: SAVISQKPSRDICQRGTSLTIQCQVDSQVTMMFWYRQQPGQSLTLIATANQGSEATYESGFVIDKFPISRPNLTFSTLTVSNMSPEDSSIYLCSVDRGLNTEAFFGQGTRLTVV.

The chain joins TRBV19 to TRBJ1-5, with unresolved D. Per germline, CDR1 LNHDA and CDR2 SQIVND (reference sequence). V was trimmed by 5 bases and J by 1 base, leaving 12 bases between them. The CDR3 has 15 residues. The CDR3 here is CASSYQLWSNQPQHF. The CDR3 DNA is TGTGCCAGTAGTTACCAACTTTGGAGCAATCAGCCCCAGCATTTT.

Only one count was recorded for this clone. The J gene is TRBJ2-7, the V gene TRBV5-1; 11 bases agree with TRBD2. This CDR3 has 15 amino acids. The germline gives CDR1 SGHRS, CDR2 YFSETQ. V lost 1 base, J lost 2 bases, and 2 bases stayed unmatched. The CDR3, as DNA: TGCGCCAGCAGCTTGCTGACTAGCGGGGCCTACGAGCAGTACTTC. Amino acid sequence: CASSLLTSGAYEQYF.

The chain employs TRBV19 and TRBJ2-1, with 8 bases fitting TRBD1. The CDR3 length is 15 residues. With V trimmed by 10 bases and J by 8 bases, 16 bases remained unmatched. Germline CDR1 and CDR2: LNHDA and SQIVND (reference sequence). CDR3 sequence reads: CATSDRGLIRDEQFF. CDR3 bases: TGTGCCACTTCAGACAGGGGCCTGATCAGGGATGAGCAGTTCTTC.

The chain joins TRBV7-6 to TRBJ1-3; D remains unclear. V was trimmed by 3 bases and J by 0 bases, leaving 9 bases between them. The CDR3 consists of 15 residues. The germline CDR1 and CDR2 sequences are SGHVS and FNYEAQ. CDR3 in DNA: TGTGCCAGCAGCTTTAGCCTGATCTCTGGAAACACCATATATTTT. Amino acids: CASSFSLISGNTIYF. Full variable domain (rest looked up from reference TRBV7-6 and TRBJ1-3): GAGVSQSPRYKVTKRGQDVALRCDPISGHVSLYWYRQALGQGPEFLTYFNYEAQQDKSGLPNDRFSAERPEGSISTLTIQRTEQRDSAMYRCASSFSLISGNTIYFGEGSWLTVV.

This clone was seen just once. The chain links TRBV10-3 to TRBJ2-5, with 10 bases aligning to TRBD1. J was trimmed by 4 bases and V by 5 bases; bases with no gene match: 7. Germline V gene sequence: CDR1 ENHRY, CDR2 SYGVKD. CDR3 size: 15 residues. CDR3 region: CAISPGQGGRETQYF. The CDR3 DNA sequence: TGTGCCATCAGTCCCGGACAGGGGGGGAGAGAGACCCAGTACTTC.